The 8 T cell receptor beta chains below all came from one sample that was sequenced in a study of cytomegalovirus exposure and HLA in healthy donors. The PCR used 60 Vbeta and 13 Jbeta primers. Sequencing was performed with immunoSEQ multiplex PCR; in TCRdb, only in-frame clones are kept and a portion is missing. The sample carries about 100,000 clones, approximately 87% recorded once. Source material: PBMCs. These receptors came from a man in his forties in good health and CMV-seronegative.

This clone appeared a single time. The chain joins TRBV19 to TRBJ2-1; D is unclear. The CDR3 runs 15 residues. V was shortened by 3 bases and J by 0 bases, with 9 bases between the two germline ends. Germline assignment: CDR1 LNHDA and CDR2 SQIVND (reference sequence). DNA of the CDR3: TGTGCCAGTAGTATCAAAGAGAGCTCCTACAATGAGCAGTTCTTC. It is translated as CASSIKESSYNEQFF.

In this sample, this clone turned up a few times. The V gene is TRBV2, the J gene TRBJ1-2; no definite D call. Germline V gene lookup returns CDR1 SNHLY and CDR2 FYNNEI. The CDR3 runs to 13 residues. The V end was cut by 3 bases, the J end by 4 bases, with 9 bases between. CDR3 sequence: CASSDRRPYGYTF. In DNA, the CDR3 is TGTGCCAGCAGTGACAGGCGACCCTATGGCTACACCTTC.

This chain connects TRBV7-9 to TRBJ2-7; a weak D match, TRBD2 (6 bases). The germline CDR1 and CDR2 sequences are SEHNR and FQNEAQ (reference sequence). V lost 5 bases and J lost 3, with 11 bases in between. The CDR3 runs 13 residues. The CDR3 coding sequence is TGTGCCAGCAGCCACCCGACTAGCTACGAGCAGTACTTC. It codes for CASSHPTSYEQYF. Supplemented by reference TRBV7-9 and TRBJ2-7, the full variable domain reads DTGVSQNPRHKITKRGQNVTFRCDPISEHNRLYWYRQTLGQGPEFLTYFQNEAQLEKSRLLSDRFSAERPKGSFSTLEIQRTEQGDSAMYLCASSHPTSYEQYFGPGTRLTVT.

In the case of this clone: Germline is not matched at one junction end, which may reflect a read error. The rearrangement uses TRBV7-2 and TRBJ2-5; the D gene is possibly TRBD1 (7 bases). The germline V gene encodes CDR1 SGHTA and CDR2 FQGNSA. The CDR3 has 15 residues. The CDR3 coding sequence is TGTGCCAGCAGATTAGGAGGGACAGCCCAAGAGACCCAGTACTTC. Encoded protein: CASRLGGTAQETQYF.

This chain links TRBV25-1 with TRBJ2-6; the D is unclear. The germline gives CDR1 MGHDK, CDR2 SYGVNS. The V and J ends lost 1 base and 1 base respectively, with 5 bases between them. The CDR3 extends over 15 amino acids. This CDR3 reads CASSEWQSGANVLTF. The CDR3 nucleotides are TGTGCCAGCAGTGAATGGCAGTCTGGGGCCAACGTCCTGACTTTC.

This clone was recorded once. The rearrangement uses TRBV2 and TRBJ2-7, with a tentative D call TRBD1 (6 bases). CDR3 size: 14 residues. Germline V gene data show CDR1 as SNHLY and CDR2 as FYNNEI. V gave up 3 bases and J gave up 6 bases, with 15 bases separating them. In nucleotides, the CDR3 is TGTGCCAGCAGTGATCGGCAGGGGTTGATCGAGCAGTACTTC. Translated, it gives CASSDRQGLIEQYF.

This clone appeared a few times. V and J are TRBV5-1 and TRBJ2-3; 12 nucleotides line up with TRBD2. Trimming removed 4 bases from V and 2 bases from J; junction bases left unmatched: 5. This CDR3 is 16 amino acids long. Germline lookup yields CDR1 SGHRS and CDR2 YFSETQ. CDR3 coding DNA: TGCGCCAGCAGCCCGGCTAGCGGGGGGGCCACAGATACGCAGTATTTT. Encoded protein: CASSPASGGATDTQYF.

V usage is TRBV4-3 and J usage is TRBJ2-1; 7 bases are shared with TRBD2. Germline V gene lookup returns CDR1 LGHNA and CDR2 YSLEER. The CDR3 contains 14 residues. V shed 1 base and J 5 bases; nucleotides not matched to a gene: 2. CDR3: CASSQGGGNNEQFF. As DNA, the CDR3 is TGCGCCAGCAGCCAAGGGGGGGGAAACAATGAGCAGTTCTTC.